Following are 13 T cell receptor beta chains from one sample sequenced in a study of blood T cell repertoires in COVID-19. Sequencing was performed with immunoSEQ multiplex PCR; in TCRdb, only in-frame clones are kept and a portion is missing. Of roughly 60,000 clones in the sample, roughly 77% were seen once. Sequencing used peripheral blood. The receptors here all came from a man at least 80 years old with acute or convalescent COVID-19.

CDR3 nucleotide sequence: TGCGCCAGCAGCATCGAACAGGGGGGCACTGAAGCTTTCTTT. As protein: CASSIEQGGTEAFF. The rearrangement uses TRBV5-1 and TRBJ1-1; 8 bases agree with TRBD1. This CDR3 contains 14 residues. J gave up 4 bases and V 4 bases, and 6 bases lay outside the gene matches. Germline values: CDR1 SGHRS, CDR2 YFSETQ.

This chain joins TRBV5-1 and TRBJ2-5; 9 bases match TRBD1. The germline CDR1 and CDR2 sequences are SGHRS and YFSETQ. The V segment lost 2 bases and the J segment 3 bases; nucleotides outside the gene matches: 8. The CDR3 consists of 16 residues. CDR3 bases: TGCGCCAGCAGCTTCTACGGGACAGGGTCGAAAGAGACCCAGTACTTC. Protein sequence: CASSFYGTGSKETQYF.

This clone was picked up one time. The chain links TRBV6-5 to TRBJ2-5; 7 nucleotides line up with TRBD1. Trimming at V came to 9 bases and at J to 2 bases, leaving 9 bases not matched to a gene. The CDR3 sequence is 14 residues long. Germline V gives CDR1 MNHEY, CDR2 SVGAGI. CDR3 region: CASTNWDSQETQYF. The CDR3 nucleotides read TGTGCCAGTACTAATTGGGACAGTCAAGAGACCCAGTACTTC.

This chain's CDR3 is CASSVLAGGADTQYF. CDR3 nucleotides: TGTGCCAGCAGTGTACTAGCGGGGGGGGCAGATACGCAGTATTTT. The chain links TRBV2 to TRBJ2-3, with TRBD2 matching over 13 bases. Per germline, CDR1 SNHLY and CDR2 FYNNEI. V was clipped by 4 bases and J by 4 bases; unmatched bases: 2. The CDR3 totals 15 residues.

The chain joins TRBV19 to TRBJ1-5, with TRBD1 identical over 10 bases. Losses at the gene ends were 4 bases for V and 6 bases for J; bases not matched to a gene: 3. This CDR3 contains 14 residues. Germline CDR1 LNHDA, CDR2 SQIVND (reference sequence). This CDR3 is CASSTRDRGQPQHF. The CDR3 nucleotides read TGTGCCAGTAGTACCCGGGACAGGGGTCAGCCCCAGCATTTT.

The CDR3 DNA reads TGCGCCAGCAGCCGGACAGCTAACTATGGCTACACCTTC. Translated: CASSRTANYGYTF. J is TRBJ1-2 and V is TRBV5-1; TRBD1 might be the D (6 bases). V lost 4 bases, J lost 0 bases, and 7 bases lay in between. This CDR3 region has 13 residues. CDR1 and CDR2 (germline): SGHRS, YFSETQ.

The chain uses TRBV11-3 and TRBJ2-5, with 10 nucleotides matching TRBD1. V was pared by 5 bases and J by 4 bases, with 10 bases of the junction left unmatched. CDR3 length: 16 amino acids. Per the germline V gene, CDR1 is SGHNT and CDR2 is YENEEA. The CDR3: CASSQRRGQGIETQYF. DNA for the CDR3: TGTGCCAGCAGCCAACGGAGGGGACAGGGGATAGAGACCCAGTACTTC.

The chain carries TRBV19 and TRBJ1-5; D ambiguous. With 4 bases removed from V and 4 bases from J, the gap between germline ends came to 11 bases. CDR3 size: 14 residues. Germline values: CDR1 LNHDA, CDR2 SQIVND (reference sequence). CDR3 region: CASSTLVRNQPQHF. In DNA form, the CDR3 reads TGTGCCAGTAGTACCTTAGTCAGGAATCAGCCCCAGCATTTT.

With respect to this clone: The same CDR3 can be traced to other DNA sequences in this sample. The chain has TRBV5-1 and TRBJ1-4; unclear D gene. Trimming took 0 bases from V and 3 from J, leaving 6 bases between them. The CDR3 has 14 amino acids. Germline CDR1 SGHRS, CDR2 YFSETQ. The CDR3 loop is CASSLESPNEKLFF. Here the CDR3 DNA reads TGCGCCAGCAGCTTGGAATCTCCTAATGAAAAACTGTTTTTT.

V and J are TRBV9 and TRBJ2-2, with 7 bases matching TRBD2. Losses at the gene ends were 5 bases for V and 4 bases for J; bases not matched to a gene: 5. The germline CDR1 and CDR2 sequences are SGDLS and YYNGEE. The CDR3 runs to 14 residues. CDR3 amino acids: CASRSGTTTGELFF. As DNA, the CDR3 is TGTGCCAGCAGATCCGGGACTACCACCGGGGAGCTGTTTTTT.

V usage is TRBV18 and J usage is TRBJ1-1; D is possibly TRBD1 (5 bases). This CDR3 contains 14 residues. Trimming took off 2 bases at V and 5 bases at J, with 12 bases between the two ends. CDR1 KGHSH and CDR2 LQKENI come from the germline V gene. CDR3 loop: CASSPFAGSTEAFF. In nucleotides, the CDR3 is TGTGCCAGCTCACCATTCGCAGGGTCGACTGAAGCTTTCTTT.

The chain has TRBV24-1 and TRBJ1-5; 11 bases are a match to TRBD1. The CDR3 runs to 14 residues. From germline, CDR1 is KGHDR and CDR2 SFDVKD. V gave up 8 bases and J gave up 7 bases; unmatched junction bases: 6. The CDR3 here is CATTGQGGGQPQHF. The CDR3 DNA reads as TGTGCCACCACGGGACAGGGGGGCGGACAGCCCCAGCATTTT.

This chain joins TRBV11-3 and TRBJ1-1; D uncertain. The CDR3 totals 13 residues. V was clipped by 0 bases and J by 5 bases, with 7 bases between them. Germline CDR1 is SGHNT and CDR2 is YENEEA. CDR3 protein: CASSLESGTEAFF. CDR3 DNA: TGTGCCAGCAGCTTAGAGTCGGGGACTGAAGCTTTCTTT.